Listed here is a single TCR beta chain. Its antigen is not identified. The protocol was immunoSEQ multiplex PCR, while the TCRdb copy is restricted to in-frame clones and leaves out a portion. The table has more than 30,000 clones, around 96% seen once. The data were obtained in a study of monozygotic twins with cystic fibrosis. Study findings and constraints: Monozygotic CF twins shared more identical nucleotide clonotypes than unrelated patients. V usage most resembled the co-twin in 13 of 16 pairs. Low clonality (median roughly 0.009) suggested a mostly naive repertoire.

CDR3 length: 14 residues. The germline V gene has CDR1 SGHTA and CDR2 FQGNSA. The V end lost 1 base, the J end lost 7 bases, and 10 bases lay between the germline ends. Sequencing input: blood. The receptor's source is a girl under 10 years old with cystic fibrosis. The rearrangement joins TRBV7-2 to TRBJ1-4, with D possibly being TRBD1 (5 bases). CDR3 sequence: CASSLGIQGEKLFF. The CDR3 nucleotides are TGTGCCAGCAGCTTAGGAATTCAGGGTGAAAAACTGTTTTTT.